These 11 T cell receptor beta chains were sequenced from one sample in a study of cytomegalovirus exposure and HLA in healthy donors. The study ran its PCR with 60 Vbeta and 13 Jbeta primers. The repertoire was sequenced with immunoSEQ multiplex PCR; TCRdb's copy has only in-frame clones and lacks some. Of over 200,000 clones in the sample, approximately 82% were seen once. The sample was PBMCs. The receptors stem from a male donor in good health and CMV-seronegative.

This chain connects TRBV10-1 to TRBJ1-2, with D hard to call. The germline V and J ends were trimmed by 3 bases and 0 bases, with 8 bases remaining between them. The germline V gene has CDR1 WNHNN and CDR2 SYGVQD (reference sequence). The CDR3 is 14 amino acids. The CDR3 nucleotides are TGCGCCAGCAGTGAATCCCGAGCTAACTATGGCTACACCTTC. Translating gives CASSESRANYGYTF.

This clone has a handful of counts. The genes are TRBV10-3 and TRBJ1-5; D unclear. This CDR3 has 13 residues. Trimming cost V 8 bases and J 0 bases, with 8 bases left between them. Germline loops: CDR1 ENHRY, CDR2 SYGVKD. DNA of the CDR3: TGTGCCATCCAACAGTATAGCAATCAGCCCCAGCATTTT. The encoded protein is CAIQQYSNQPQHF.

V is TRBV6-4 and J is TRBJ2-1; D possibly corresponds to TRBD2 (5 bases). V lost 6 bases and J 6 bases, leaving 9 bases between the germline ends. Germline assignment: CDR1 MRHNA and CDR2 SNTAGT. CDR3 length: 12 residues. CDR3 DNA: TGTGCCAGCAGGGGAAGCGGCAATGAGCAGTTCTTC. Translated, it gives CASRGSGNEQFF.

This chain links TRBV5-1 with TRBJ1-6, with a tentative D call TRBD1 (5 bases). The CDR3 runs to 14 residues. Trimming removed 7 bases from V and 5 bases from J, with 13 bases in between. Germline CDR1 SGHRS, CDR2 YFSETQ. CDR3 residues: CASGRDLDNSPLHF. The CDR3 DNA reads TGCGCCAGCGGACGGGACTTAGATAATTCACCCCTCCACTTT.

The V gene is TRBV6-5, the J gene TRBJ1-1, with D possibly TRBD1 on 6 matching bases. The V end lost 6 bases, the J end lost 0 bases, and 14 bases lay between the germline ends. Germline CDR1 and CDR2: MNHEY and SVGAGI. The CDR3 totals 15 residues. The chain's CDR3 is CASSPQGRMNTEAFF. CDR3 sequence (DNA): TGTGCCAGCAGCCCACAGGGTCGAATGAACACTGAAGCTTTCTTT.

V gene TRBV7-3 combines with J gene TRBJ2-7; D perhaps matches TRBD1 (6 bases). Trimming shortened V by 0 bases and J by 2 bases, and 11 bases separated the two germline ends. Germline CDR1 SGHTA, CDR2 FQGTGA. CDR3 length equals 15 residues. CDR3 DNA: TGTGCCAGCAGCTTAACGGGGGCTAATCCCTACGAGCAGTACTTC. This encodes CASSLTGANPYEQYF.

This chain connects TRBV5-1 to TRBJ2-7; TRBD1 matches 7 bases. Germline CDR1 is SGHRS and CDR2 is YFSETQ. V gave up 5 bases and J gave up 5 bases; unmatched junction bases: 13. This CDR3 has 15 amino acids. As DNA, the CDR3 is TGCGCCAGCAGAGAGACAGGGTCGGGATTTGACGAGCAGTACTTC. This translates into CASRETGSGFDEQYF.

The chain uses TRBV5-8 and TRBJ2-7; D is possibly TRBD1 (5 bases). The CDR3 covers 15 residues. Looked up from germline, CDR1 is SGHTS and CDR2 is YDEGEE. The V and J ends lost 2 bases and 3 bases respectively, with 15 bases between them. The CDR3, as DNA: TGTGCCAGCAGCTTATCTGGGGCACCACACTACGAGCAGTACTTC. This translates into CASSLSGAPHYEQYF. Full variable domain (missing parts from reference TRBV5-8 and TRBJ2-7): EAGVTQSPTHLIKTRGQQATLRCSPISGHTSVYWYQQALGLGLQFLLWYDEGEERNRGNFPPRFSGRQFPNYSSELNVNALELEDSALYLCASSLSGAPHYEQYFGPGTRLTVT.

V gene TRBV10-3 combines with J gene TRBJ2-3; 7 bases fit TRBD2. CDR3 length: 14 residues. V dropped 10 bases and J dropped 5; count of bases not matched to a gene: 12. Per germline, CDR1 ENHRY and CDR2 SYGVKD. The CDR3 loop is CASTLREIGDTQYF. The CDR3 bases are TGTGCCAGTACTCTGCGGGAGATAGGAGATACGCAGTATTTT.

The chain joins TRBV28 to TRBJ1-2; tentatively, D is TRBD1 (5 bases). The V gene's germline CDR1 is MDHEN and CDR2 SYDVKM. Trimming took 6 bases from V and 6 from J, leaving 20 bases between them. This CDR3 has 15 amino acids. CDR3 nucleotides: TGTGCCAGCAGCTCCCCCACACGGGGGGTTCATGGCTACACCTTC. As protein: CASSSPTRGVHGYTF.

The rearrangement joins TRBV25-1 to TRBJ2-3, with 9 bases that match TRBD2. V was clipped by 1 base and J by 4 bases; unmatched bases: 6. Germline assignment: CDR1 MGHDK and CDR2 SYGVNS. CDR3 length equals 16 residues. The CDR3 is CASSELVAGAADTQYF. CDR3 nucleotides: TGTGCCAGCAGTGAATTGGTAGCGGGGGCGGCAGATACGCAGTATTTT.